The entry that follows covers one T cell receptor beta chain sequence. Its target is not known. Method: immunoSEQ multiplex PCR; TCRdb's copy keeps in-frame clones and lacks some. This sample has around 78,000 clones, with 89% found just once. These data come from a study of radiation and T cells in renal cell carcinoma. Overall study findings and caveats: Without pretreatment biopsies, baseline tumor clonotype presence was undetermined. From baseline, blood top tumor clonotypes peaked at 2 weeks post-radiation.

Described time point: blood 4 weeks post-SBRT, at nephrectomy. The sample's treatment: 15 Gy SBRT to primary tumor, nephrectomy 4 weeks later. Radiation-treated patients gave blood at baseline, week 2 and week 4. J lost 1 base, V lost 4 bases, and 8 bases had no gene match. The CDR3 has 17 amino acids. Germline CDR1 LNHDA, CDR2 SQIVND (reference sequence). The sequenced sample was blood, obtained from a patient whose treatment included radiotherapy and nephrectomy. This chain joins TRBV19 and TRBJ2-2; 8 bases fit TRBD1. The sequence came from a woman in her 70s with renal cell carcinoma. CDR3 sequence reads: CASSKLGGTGNTGELFF. For the CDR3, the DNA is TGTGCCAGTAGTAAGTTAGGCGGGACAGGGAACACCGGGGAGCTGTTTTTT.